The clone carrying this T cell receptor (beta chain) was observed a single time. Looked up from germline, CDR1 is LGHNA and CDR2 is YNFKEQ. Unmatched junction bases numbered 12, after V lost 6 bases and J lost 4 bases. CDR3 length equals 16 residues. This entry is derived from a study of cytomegalovirus exposure and HLA in healthy donors. Using immunoSEQ multiplex PCR, the repertoire was profiled, and TCRdb retains in-frame clones only, with some absent. This table has fewer than 90,000 clones, roughly 94% appearing once. The sequence came from a young woman in good health and CMV-seropositive. The sample consisted of PBMCs. The rearrangement joins TRBV4-2 to TRBJ1-1; 9 bases align to TRBD1. DNA for the CDR3: TGTGCCAGCAGTTTAATCCGGGACAGGGTCGGCACTGAAGCTTTCTTT. Translating it yields CASSLIRDRVGTEAFF.